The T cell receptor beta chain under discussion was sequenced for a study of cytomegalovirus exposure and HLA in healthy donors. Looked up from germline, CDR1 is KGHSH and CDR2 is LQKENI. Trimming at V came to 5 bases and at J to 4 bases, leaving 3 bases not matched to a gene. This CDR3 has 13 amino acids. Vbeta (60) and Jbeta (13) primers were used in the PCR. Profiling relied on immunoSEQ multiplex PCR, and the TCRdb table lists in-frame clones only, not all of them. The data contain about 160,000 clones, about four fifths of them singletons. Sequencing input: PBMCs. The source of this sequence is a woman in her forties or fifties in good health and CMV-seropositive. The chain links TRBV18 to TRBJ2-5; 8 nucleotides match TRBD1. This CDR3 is CASSSGQAETQYF. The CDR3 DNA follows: TGTGCCAGCTCATCGGGACAGGCAGAGACCCAGTACTTC.